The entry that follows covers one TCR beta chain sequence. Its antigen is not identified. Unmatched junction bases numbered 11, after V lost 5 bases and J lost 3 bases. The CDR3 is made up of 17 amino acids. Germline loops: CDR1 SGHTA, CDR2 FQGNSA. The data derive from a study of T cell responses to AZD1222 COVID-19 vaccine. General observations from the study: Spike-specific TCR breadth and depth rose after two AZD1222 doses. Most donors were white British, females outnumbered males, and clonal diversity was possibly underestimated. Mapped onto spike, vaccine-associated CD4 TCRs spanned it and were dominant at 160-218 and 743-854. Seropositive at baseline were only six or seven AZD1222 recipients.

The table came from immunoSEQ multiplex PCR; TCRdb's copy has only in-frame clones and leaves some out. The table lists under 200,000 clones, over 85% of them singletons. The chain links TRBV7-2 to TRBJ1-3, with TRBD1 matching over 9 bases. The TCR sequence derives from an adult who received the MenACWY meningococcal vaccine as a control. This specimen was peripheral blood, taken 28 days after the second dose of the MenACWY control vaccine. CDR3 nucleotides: TGTGCCAGCAGCCTGAGTCCCCCGGGACAGGGTGGAAACACCATATATTTT. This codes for CASSLSPPGQGGNTIYF.